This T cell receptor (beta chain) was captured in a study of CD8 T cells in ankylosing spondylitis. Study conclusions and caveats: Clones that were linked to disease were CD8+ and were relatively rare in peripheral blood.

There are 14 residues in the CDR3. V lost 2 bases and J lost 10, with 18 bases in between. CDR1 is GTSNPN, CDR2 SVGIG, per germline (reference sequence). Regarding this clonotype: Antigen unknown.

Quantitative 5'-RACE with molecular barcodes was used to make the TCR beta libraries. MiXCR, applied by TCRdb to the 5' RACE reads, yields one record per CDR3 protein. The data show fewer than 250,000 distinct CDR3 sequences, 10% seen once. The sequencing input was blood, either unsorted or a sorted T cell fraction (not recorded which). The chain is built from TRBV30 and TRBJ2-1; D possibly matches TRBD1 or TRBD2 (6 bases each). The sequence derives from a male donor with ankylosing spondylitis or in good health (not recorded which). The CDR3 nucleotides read TGTGCCTGGAGTATCGGGGGCCCTCTGAGCGAGCAGTTCTTC. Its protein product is CAWSIGGPLSEQFF.